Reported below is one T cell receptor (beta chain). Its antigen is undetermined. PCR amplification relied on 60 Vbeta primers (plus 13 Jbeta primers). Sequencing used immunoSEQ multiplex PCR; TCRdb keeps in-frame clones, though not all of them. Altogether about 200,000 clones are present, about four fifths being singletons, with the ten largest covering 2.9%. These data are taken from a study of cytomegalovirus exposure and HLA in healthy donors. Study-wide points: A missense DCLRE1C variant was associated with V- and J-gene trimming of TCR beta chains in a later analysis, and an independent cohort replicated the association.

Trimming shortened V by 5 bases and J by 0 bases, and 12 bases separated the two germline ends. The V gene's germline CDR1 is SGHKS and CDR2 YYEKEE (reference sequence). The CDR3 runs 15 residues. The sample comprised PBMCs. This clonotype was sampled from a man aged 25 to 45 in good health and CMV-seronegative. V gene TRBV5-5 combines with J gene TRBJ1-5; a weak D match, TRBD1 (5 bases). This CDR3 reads CASRAGRNSNQPQHF. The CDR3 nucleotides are TGTGCCAGCAGGGCGGGGCGAAATAGCAATCAGCCCCAGCATTTT.